The clone carrying this TCR beta chain came up a few times. Its antigen is undetermined. It was with unique molecular identifiers that the TCRbeta library was prepared. TCRdb redid the calling of the PCR reads with MiXCR, one entry per CDR3 protein. The repertoire holds approximately 120,000 distinct CDR3 sequences, with roughly 9% as singletons. This record belongs to a study of T-cell reconstitution after alpha-beta-depleted transplantation in children. Regarding the study as a whole: T cells produced anew were the main source of T-cell counts and diversity one year after transplant.

The source is a girl under three years old who had a stem cell transplant for combined immunodeficiency, so the T cells may come from the graft donor. Source: PBMCs, mostly from graft donor cells, taken 180 days after TCRalphabeta/CD19-depleted stem cell transplant.

The CDR3: CASSLPSGTRYEQYF. The CDR3 bases are TGTGCCAGCAGCTTGCCTAGCGGGACCCGCTACGAGCAGTACTTC. The V and J genes are TRBV7-8 and TRBJ2-7; 9 bases are a match to TRBD2. Germline V gene sequence: CDR1 SGHVS, CDR2 FQNEAQ. The CDR3 loop spans 15 amino acids. The trim removed 3 bases at V and 3 bases at J, leaving 6 bases unmatched. Complete variable domain (other parts from reference TRBV7-8 and TRBJ2-7): GAGVSQSPRYKVAKRGQDVALRCDPISGHVSLFWYQQALGQGPEFLTYFQNEAQLDKSGLPSDRFFAERPEGSVSTLKIQRTQQEDSAVYLCASSLPSGTRYEQYFGPGTRLTVT.